This TCR beta chain was obtained from a study of OX40 agonist ivuxolimab in advanced cancers. Study context: The dose of intravenous ivuxolimab that patients received every 2 weeks ranged from 0.01 to 10 mg/kg. Patients enrolled in dose escalation were diagnosed with hepatocellular carcinoma, melanoma, renal cell or head and neck cancer. Participants could have had prior anti-PD-1, anti-PD-L1 or anti-CTLA-4 therapy, and less than 45% had some. Study findings and constraints: There was clonal expansion of CD4+ and CD8+ blood T cells by week 6 at 0.1 to 3.0 mg/kg.

Notes on this clone: Its antigen is still unknown.

The CDR3 contains 13 residues. The ends were cut back, 3 bases at V and 4 bases at J, with 9 bases in the middle. Germline V lookup: CDR1 SGHTA, CDR2 FQGTGA. Produced via immunoSEQ multiplex PCR; TCRdb's table is partial and in-frame only. The sample yields tens of thousands of clones, 83% seen once. The sequence was obtained from an adult with an advanced solid tumor such as melanoma, head and neck, liver or kidney cancer. Sequenced here: CD4+ or CD8+ T cells sorted from blood, sampled in a trial of the OX40 agonist ivuxolimab. The rearrangement uses TRBV7-3 and TRBJ1-1; no clear D gene. CDR3 sequence reads: CASSLMRSTEAFF. The DNA for the CDR3 is TGTGCCAGCAGCTTGATGAGGTCCACTGAAGCTTTCTTT.